This T cell receptor (beta chain) emerged from a study of STAT5B mutations in CD4+ large granular lymphocyte leukemia. Looking at the study overall: Among healthy controls, a particular HLA allele went with more CDR3 'QG' motifs. Study results and caveats: Main leukemic clonotypes were patient-specific, but more than 20% appeared at low frequency elsewhere.

Details on this clone: Its antigen is unknown.

The CDR3 has 13 residues. The ends were cut back, 1 base at V and 1 base at J, with 5 bases in the middle. CDR1 is SGHNT and CDR2 is YYREEE in the germline V gene (reference sequence). Produced via immunoSEQ multiplex PCR; TCRdb's table is partial and in-frame only. The sample carries tens of thousands of clones, approximately 90% recorded once. The source of this sequence is a human donor in good health. The chain links TRBV5-4 to TRBJ1-1, with D unresolved. The source material was CD4+ T cells from blood buffy coats. The DNA for the CDR3 is TGTGCCAGCAGCTTGCCAGAGAACACTGAAGCTTTCTTT. Translating gives CASSLPENTEAFF. Based on the CDR3 plus reference TRBV5-4 and TRBJ1-1, the full variable domain is ETGVTQSPTHLIKTRGQQVTLRCSSQSGHNTVSWYQQALGQGPQFIFQYYREEENGRGNFPPRFSGLQFPNYSSELNVNALELDDSALYLCASSLPENTEAFFGQGTRLTVV.